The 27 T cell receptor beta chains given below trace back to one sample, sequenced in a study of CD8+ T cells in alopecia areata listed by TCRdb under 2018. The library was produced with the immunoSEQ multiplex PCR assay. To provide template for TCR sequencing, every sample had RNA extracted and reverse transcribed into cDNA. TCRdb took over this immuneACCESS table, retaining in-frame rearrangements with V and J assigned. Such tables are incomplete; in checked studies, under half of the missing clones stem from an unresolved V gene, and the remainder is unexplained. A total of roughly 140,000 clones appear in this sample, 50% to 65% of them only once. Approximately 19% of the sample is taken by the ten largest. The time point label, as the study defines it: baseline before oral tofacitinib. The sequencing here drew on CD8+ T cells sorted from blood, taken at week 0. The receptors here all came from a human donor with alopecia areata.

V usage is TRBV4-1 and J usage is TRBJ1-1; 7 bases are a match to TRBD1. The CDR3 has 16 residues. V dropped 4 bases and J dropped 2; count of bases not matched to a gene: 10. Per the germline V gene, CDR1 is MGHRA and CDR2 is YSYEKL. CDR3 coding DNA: TGCGCCAGCAGCCCTACGGCAGGGACAGTTAACACTGAAGCTTTCTTT. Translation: CASSPTAGTVNTEAFF.

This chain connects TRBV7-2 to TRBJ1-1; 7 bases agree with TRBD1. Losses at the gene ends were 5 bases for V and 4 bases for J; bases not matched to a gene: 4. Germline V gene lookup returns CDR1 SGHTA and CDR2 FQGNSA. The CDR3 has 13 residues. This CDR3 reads CASSPTGTTEAFF. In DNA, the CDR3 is TGTGCCAGCAGCCCGACAGGGACCACTGAAGCTTTCTTT.

CDR3 sequence (DNA): TGTGCCACCTCACCCCGGAAAGAAAGCACAGATACGCAGTATTTT. This translates into CATSPRKESTDTQYF. This chain uses TRBV2 with TRBJ2-3, with D hard to call. V lost 10 bases to trimming and J lost 0 bases, with 17 bases between them. The CDR3 sequence is 15 residues long. Per germline, CDR1 SNHLY and CDR2 FYNNEI.

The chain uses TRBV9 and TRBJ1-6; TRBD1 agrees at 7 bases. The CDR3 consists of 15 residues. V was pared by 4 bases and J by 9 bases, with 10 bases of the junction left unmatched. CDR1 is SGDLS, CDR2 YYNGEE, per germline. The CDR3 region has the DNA TGTGCCAGCAGCTTCGGACAGGCTGGGGGTTCACCCCTCCACTTT. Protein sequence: CASSFGQAGGSPLHF.

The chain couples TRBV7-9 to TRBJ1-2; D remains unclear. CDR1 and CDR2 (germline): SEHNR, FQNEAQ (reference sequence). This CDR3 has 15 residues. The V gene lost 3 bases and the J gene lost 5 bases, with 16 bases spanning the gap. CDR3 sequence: CASSFIDRDPYGYTF. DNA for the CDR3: TGTGCCAGCAGCTTCATCGACCGCGACCCTTATGGCTACACCTTC.

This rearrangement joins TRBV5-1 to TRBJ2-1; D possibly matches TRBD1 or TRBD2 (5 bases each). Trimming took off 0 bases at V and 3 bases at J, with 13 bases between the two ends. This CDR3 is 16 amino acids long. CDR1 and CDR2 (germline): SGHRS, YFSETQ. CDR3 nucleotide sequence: TGCGCCAGCAGCTTGGGTCGGGACGGTCACTACAATGAGCAGTTCTTC. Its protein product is CASSLGRDGHYNEQFF. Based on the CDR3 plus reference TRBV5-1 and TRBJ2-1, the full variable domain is KAGVTQTPRYLIKTRGQQVTLSCSPISGHRSVSWYQQTPGQGLQFLFEYFSETQRNKGNFPGRFSGRQFSNSRSEMNVSTLELGDSALYLCASSLGRDGHYNEQFFGPGTRLTVL.

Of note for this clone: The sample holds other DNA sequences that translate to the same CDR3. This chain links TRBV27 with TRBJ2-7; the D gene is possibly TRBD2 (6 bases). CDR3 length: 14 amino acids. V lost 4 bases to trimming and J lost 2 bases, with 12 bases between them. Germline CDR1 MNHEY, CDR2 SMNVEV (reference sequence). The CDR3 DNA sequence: TGTGCCAGCAGTTCGGGAGTAGGGGCCTACGAGCAGTACTTC. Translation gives CASSSGVGAYEQYF.

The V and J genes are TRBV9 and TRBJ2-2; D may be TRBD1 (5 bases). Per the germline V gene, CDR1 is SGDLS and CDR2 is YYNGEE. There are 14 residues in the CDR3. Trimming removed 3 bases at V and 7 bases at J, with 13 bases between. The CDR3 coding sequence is TGTGCCAGCAGCGCCCCCGACAGCGACGGGGAGCTGTTTTTT. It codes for CASSAPDSDGELFF.

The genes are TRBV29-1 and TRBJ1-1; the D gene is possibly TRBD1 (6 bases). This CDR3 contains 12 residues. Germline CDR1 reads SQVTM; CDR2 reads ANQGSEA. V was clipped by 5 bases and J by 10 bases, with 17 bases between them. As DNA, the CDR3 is TGCAGCGTTCCTCAAGGAGTCAGGGGAGCTTTCTTT. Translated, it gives CSVPQGVRGAFF.

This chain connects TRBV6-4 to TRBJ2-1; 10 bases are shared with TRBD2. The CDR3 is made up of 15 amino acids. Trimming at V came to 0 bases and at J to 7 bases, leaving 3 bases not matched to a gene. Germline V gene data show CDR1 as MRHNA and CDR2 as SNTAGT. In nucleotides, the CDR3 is TGTGCCAGCAGTGACTCAGCGGGGGGGCCGAATGAGCAGTTCTTC. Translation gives CASSDSAGGPNEQFF.

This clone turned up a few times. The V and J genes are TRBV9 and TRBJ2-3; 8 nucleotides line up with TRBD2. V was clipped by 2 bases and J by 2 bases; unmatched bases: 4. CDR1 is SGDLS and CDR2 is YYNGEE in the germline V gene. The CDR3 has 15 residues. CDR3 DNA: TGTGCCAGCAGCGTTCAGCGGGGGCACACAGATACGCAGTATTTT. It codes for CASSVQRGHTDTQYF.

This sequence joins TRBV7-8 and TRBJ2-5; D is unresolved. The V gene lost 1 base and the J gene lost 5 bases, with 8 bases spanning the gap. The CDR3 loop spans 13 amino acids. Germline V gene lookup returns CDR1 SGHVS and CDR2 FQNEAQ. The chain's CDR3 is CASSLGRLETQYF. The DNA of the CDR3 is TGTGCCAGCAGCTTAGGCAGGTTGGAGACCCAGTACTTC.

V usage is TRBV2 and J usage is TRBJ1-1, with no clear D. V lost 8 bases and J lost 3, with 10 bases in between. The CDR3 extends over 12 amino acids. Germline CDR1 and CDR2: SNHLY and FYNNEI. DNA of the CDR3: TGTGCCAGCTTTTATAGGGACACTGAAGCTTTCTTT. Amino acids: CASFYRDTEAFF.

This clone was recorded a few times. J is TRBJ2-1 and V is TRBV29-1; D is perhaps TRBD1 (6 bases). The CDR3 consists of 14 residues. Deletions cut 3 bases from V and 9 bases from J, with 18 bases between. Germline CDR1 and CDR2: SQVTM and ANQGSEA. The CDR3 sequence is CSVDAWAGDGEQFF. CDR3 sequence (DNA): TGCAGCGTTGATGCCTGGGCAGGGGACGGTGAGCAGTTCTTC.

The CDR3 DNA follows: TGTGCCAGCAGCGTAGGAGGGGTCCATAGCGAGCAGTACTTC. Amino acids: CASSVGGVHSEQYF. V gene TRBV9 combines with J gene TRBJ2-7; possibly TRBD1 or TRBD2 for D (5 bases each). V dropped 0 bases and J dropped 6 bases, with 13 bases sitting between them. Germline V gene data show CDR1 as SGDLS and CDR2 as YYNGEE. The CDR3 has 14 residues.

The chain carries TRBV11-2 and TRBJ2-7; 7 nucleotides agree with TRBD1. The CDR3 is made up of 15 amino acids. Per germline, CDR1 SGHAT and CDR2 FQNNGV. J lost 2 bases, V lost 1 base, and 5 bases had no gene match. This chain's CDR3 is CASSLVGDRPYEQYF. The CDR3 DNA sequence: TGTGCCAGCAGCTTAGTGGGGGACAGACCCTACGAGCAGTACTTC.

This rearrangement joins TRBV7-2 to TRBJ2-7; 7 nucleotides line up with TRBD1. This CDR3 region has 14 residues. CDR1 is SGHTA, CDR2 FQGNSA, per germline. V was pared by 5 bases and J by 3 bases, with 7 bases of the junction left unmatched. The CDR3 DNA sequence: TGTGCCAGCAGCCCAGGGACAGCCTACTACGAGCAGTACTTC. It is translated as CASSPGTAYYEQYF.

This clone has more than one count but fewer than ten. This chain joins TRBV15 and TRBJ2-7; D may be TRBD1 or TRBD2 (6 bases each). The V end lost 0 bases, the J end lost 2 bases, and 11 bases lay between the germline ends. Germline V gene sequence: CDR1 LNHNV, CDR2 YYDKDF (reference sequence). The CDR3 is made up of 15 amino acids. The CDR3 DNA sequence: TGTGCCACCAGCAGAGAACGGGGGCCCACCTACGAGCAGTACTTC. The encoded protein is CATSRERGPTYEQYF.

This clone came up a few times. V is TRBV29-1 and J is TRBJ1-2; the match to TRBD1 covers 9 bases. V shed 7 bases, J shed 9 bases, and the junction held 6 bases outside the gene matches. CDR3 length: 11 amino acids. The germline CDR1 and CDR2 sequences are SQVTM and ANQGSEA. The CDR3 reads CSARTGDSYTF. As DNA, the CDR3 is TGCAGCGCGAGGACAGGGGATAGCTACACCTTC.

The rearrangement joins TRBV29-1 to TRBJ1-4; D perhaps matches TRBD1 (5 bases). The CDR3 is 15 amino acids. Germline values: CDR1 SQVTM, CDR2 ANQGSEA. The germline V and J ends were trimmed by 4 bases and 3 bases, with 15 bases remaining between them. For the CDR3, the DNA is TGCAGCGTTGTGGAAGCCAGGGTGGCTAATGAAAAACTGTTTTTT. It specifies CSVVEARVANEKLFF. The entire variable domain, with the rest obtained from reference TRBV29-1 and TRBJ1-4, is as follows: SAVISQKPSRDICQRGTSLTIQCQVDSQVTMMFWYRQQPGQSLTLIATANQGSEATYESGFVIDKFPISRPNLTFSTLTVSNMSPEDSSIYLCSVVEARVANEKLFFGSGTQLSVL.

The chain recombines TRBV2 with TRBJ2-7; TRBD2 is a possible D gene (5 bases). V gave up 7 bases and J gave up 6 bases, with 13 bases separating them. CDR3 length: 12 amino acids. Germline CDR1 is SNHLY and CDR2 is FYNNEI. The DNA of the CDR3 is TGTGCCAGCACGGGGAATATCGGCGAGCAGTACTTC. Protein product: CASTGNIGEQYF.

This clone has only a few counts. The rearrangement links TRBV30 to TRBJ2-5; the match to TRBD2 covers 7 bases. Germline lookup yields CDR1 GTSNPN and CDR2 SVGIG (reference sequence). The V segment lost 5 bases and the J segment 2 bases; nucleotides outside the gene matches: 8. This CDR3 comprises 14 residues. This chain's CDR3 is CAWSALAVQETQYF. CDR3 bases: TGTGCCTGGTCAGCCCTAGCGGTTCAAGAGACCCAGTACTTC.

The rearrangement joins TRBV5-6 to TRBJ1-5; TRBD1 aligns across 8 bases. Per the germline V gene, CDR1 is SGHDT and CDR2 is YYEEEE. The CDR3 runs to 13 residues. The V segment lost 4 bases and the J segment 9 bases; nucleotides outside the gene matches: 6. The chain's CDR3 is CASSVNRGVPQHF. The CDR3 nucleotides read TGTGCCAGCAGCGTCAACAGGGGGGTGCCCCAGCATTTT. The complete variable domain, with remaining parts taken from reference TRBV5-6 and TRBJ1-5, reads DAGVTQSPTHLIKTRGQQVTLRCSPKSGHDTVSWYQQALGQGPQFIFQYYEEEERQRGNFPDRFSGHQFPNYSSELNVNALLLGDSALYLCASSVNRGVPQHFGDGTRLSIL.

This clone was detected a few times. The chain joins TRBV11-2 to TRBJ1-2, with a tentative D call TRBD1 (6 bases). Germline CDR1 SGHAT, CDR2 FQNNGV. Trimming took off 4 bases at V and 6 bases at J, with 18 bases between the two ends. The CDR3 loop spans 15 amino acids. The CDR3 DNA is TGTGCCAGCAGCTCCGGGACACGGGTCGAGCATGGCTACACCTTC. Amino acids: CASSSGTRVEHGYTF.

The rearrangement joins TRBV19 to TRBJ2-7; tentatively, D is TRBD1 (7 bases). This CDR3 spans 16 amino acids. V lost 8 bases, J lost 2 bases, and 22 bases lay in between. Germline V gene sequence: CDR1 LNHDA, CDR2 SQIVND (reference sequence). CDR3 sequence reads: CASSAGQFGGAYEQYF. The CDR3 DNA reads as TGTGCCAGTTCCGCGGGACAGTTTGGAGGGGCCTACGAGCAGTACTTC.

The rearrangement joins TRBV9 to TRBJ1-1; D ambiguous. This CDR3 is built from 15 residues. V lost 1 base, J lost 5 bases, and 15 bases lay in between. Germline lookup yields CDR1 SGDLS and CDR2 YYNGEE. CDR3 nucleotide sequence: TGTGCCAGCAGCGTACCTCGCGGCAGCCTTACTGAAGCTTTCTTT. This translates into CASSVPRGSLTEAFF.

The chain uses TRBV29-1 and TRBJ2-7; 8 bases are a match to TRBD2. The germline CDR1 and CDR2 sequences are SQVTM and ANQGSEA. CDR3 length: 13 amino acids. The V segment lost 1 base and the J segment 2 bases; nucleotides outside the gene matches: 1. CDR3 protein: CSVEGGRTYEQYF. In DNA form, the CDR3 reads TGCAGCGTTGAAGGCGGGAGGACCTACGAGCAGTACTTC.